Listed here are 13 T cell receptor beta chains from one sample, sequenced in a study of technical replicates of blood from a handful of donors. The repertoire was sequenced with immunoSEQ multiplex PCR; TCRdb's copy has only in-frame clones and lacks some. The sample consists of about 58,000 clones, 91% of them appearing once. The source material was PBMCs. These receptors all come from a human donor in good health. Some clones in this sample may be carry-over from other donors' samples.

This clone was seen only once. This rearrangement joins TRBV5-1 to TRBJ2-2; D perhaps matches TRBD2 (5 bases). The CDR3 contains 15 residues. Trimming pared 3 bases from V and 3 bases from J, leaving 12 bases between. Germline V lookup: CDR1 SGHRS, CDR2 YFSETQ. Here the CDR3 reads CASSWTGMDTGELFF. The CDR3 nucleotides are TGCGCCAGCAGCTGGACCGGGATGGACACCGGGGAGCTGTTTTTT.

The genes are TRBV5-1 and TRBJ2-3; a weak D match, TRBD2 (7 bases). Trimming cost V 7 bases and J 0 bases, with 12 bases left between them. This CDR3 spans 14 amino acids. CDR1 SGHRS and CDR2 YFSETQ come from the germline V gene. CDR3 residues: CASAGGPSTDTQYF. In nucleotides, the CDR3 is TGCGCCAGCGCCGGGGGGCCCAGCACAGATACGCAGTATTTT.

The chain links TRBV11-3 to TRBJ2-3; 9 bases fit TRBD1. The CDR3 covers 15 residues. The V gene's germline CDR1 is SGHNT and CDR2 YENEEA. V was pared by 5 bases and J by 4 bases, with 7 bases of the junction left unmatched. Here the CDR3 reads CASSLGQGLSDTQYF. The CDR3 coding sequence is TGTGCCAGCAGCCTCGGACAGGGGTTATCAGATACGCAGTATTTT.

The chain links TRBV5-1 to TRBJ2-3, with TRBD2 as a possible D gene (6 bases). The CDR3 length is 16 residues. Germline assignment: CDR1 SGHRS and CDR2 YFSETQ. V shed 0 bases and J shed 0 bases, with 11 bases lying between them. The CDR3 here is CASSLGGVISTDTQYF. In nucleotides, the CDR3 is TGCGCCAGCAGCTTGGGCGGGGTGATTAGCACAGATACGCAGTATTTT.

The chain joins TRBV4-1 to TRBJ2-7; 11 positions agree with TRBD1. CDR1 MGHRA and CDR2 YSYEKL come from the germline V gene. The CDR3 spans 16 residues. With V trimmed by 3 bases and J by 4 bases, 8 bases remained unmatched. The CDR3 is CASSQERTGGRYEQYF. CDR3 coding DNA: TGCGCCAGCAGCCAGGAACGGACAGGGGGCCGATACGAGCAGTACTTC.

The gene calls are TRBV5-1 and TRBJ2-7; no clear D gene. Looked up from germline, CDR1 is SGHRS and CDR2 is YFSETQ. Trimming left V 0 bases short and J 3 bases short, with 10 bases between. CDR3 length: 14 residues. In DNA, the CDR3 is TGCGCCAGCAGCTTGGTGAGGCAAGACTACGAGCAGTACTTC. Its protein is CASSLVRQDYEQYF.

Here the CDR3 reads CASSPLREDEQFF. Written as DNA, the CDR3 is TGTGCCAGCTCACCTTTGCGGGAGGATGAGCAGTTCTTC. The chain employs TRBV18 and TRBJ2-1, with 8 bases matching TRBD2. The trim removed 3 bases at V and 8 bases at J, leaving 3 bases unmatched. Germline V gene sequence: CDR1 KGHSH, CDR2 LQKENI. The CDR3 has 13 amino acids.

This rearrangement joins TRBV23-1 to TRBJ2-7; TRBD1 aligns across 9 bases. TRBV23-1 is annotated as an ORF whose role is uncertain. The CDR3 consists of 14 residues. V was clipped by 6 bases and J by 4 bases; unmatched bases: 7. CDR3 region: CASRAGTGMYEQYF. CDR3 sequence (DNA): TGCGCCAGCAGAGCCGGGACAGGGATGTACGAGCAGTACTTC.

This clone came up a few times. This chain links TRBV28 with TRBJ2-7; a possible D gene is TRBD2 (6 bases). Trimming left V 5 bases short and J 5 bases short, with 16 bases between. This CDR3 is 14 amino acids long. Germline V CDR1 and CDR2: MDHEN, SYDVKM. This CDR3 is CASSGPGETHEQYF. The CDR3 DNA follows: TGTGCCAGCAGTGGACCGGGAGAAACCCACGAGCAGTACTTC. The full variable domain, its missing parts supplied by reference TRBV28 and TRBJ2-7, is DVKVTQSSRYLVKRTGEKVFLECVQDMDHENMFWYRQDPGLGLRLIYFSYDVKMKEKGDIPEGYSVSREKKERFSLILESASTNQTSMYLCASSGPGETHEQYFGPGTRLTVT.

The chain carries TRBV9 and TRBJ2-5; D may be TRBD1 (6 bases). The CDR3 loop spans 13 amino acids. From germline, CDR1 is SGDLS and CDR2 YYNGEE. V was pared by 0 bases and J by 5 bases, with 8 bases between. CDR3 protein: CASSVGQAETQYF. In DNA form, the CDR3 reads TGTGCCAGCAGCGTAGGACAGGCGGAGACCCAGTACTTC. The complete variable domain, with remaining parts taken from reference TRBV9 and TRBJ2-5, reads DSGVTQTPKHLITATGQRVTLRCSPRSGDLSVYWYQQSLDQGLQFLIQYYNGEERAKGNILERFSAQQFPDLHSELNLSSLELGDSALYFCASSVGQAETQYFGPGTRLLVL.

This chain uses TRBV7-6 with TRBJ2-1; D possibly corresponds to TRBD2 (5 bases). Trimming took 1 base from V and 0 from J, leaving 16 bases between them. CDR3 size: 18 residues. CDR1 and CDR2 (germline): SGHVS, FNYEAQ. The CDR3 loop reads CASSLESGGLSSYNEQFF. In DNA, the CDR3 is TGTGCCAGCAGCTTAGAAAGCGGAGGACTGAGCTCCTACAATGAGCAGTTCTTC.

The V gene is TRBV7-2, the J gene TRBJ2-7; a weak D match, TRBD1 (5 bases). V was pared by 3 bases and J by 2 bases, with 14 bases between. Per germline, CDR1 SGHTA and CDR2 FQGNSA. CDR3 length: 15 residues. CDR3 loop: CASSFLVGAPYEQYF. The DNA of the CDR3 is TGTGCCAGCAGCTTCCTAGTTGGGGCGCCCTACGAGCAGTACTTC.

The chain has TRBV6-6 and TRBJ1-6; D is perhaps TRBD1 (6 bases). Germline CDR1 and CDR2: MNHNY and SVGAGI (reference sequence). The CDR3 covers 16 residues. Trimming removed 6 bases at V and 0 bases at J, with 12 bases between. The CDR3 is CASRVDSSSYNSPLHF. In DNA, the CDR3 is TGTGCCAGCAGGGTGGACAGTAGCTCCTATAATTCACCCCTCCACTTT.